What follows are 13 T cell receptor beta chains derived from one specimen sequenced in a study of T cells after yellow fever vaccination. TCRdb re-called the 5' RACE reads with MiXCR, one entry per CDR3 protein. The top ten hold 15% to 20% of the sample, which has more than 200,000 distinct CDR3 sequences, 3.6% seen once. Material: PBMCs, obtained 15 days after the yellow fever booster vaccination. The receptors shown here come from a man between 18 and 29 years old who received the YFV17D yellow fever vaccine.

Ten or more counts support this clonotype. The chain couples TRBV4-1 to TRBJ2-1; no clear D gene. There are 13 residues in the CDR3. Deletions cut 4 bases from V and 6 bases from J, with 10 bases between. Germline CDR1 reads MGHRA; CDR2 reads YSYEKL. The CDR3, as DNA: TGCGCCAGCAGCCCACTCATACGCAATGAGCAGTTCTTC. Encoded protein: CASSPLIRNEQFF.

This clonotype was picked up many times. J is TRBJ2-5 and V is TRBV20-1; D is uncertain. V was trimmed by 0 bases and J by 2 bases, leaving 7 bases between them. The CDR3 extends over 13 amino acids. Germline CDR1 is DFQATT and CDR2 is SNEGSKA (reference sequence). The CDR3 sequence: CSARDPGQETQYF. In nucleotides, the CDR3 is TGCAGTGCTAGAGATCCCGGTCAAGAGACCCAGTACTTC.

Many counts were recorded for this clonotype. This sequence joins TRBV20-1 and TRBJ1-5; D unresolved. Germline assignment: CDR1 DFQATT and CDR2 SNEGSKA (reference sequence). V lost 6 bases, J lost 4 bases, and 13 bases lay in between. The CDR3 is 13 residues long. CDR3 nucleotides: TGCAGTGCCACGAAATCCACAAATCAGCCCCAGCATTTT. Amino acids: CSATKSTNQPQHF.

This clonotype showed up many times. The chain is built from TRBV2 and TRBJ2-1; possibly TRBD1 for D (6 bases). Germline CDR1 reads SNHLY; CDR2 reads FYNNEI. The CDR3 totals 16 residues. The V and J ends lost 4 bases and 0 bases respectively, with 13 bases between them. The CDR3 nucleotides are TGTGCCAGCAGTGGGACAGTCCTAAGCTCCTACAATGAGCAGTTCTTC. As protein: CASSGTVLSSYNEQFF.

This clonotype has at least ten counts. The genes are TRBV5-1 and TRBJ2-5; a weak D match, TRBD1 (5 bases). Looked up from germline, CDR1 is SGHRS and CDR2 is YFSETQ. This CDR3 is 13 amino acids long. Trimming removed 2 bases at V and 0 bases at J, with 5 bases between. The DNA of the CDR3 is TGCGCCAGCAGCTTACAGGACCAAGAGACCCAGTACTTC. As protein: CASSLQDQETQYF.

This clonotype was recorded at least ten times. The chain recombines TRBV5-4 with TRBJ2-7, with TRBD1 matching over 7 bases. The V and J ends lost 4 bases and 3 bases, in that order; junction bases with no gene match: 4. The CDR3 runs to 13 residues. CDR1 and CDR2 (germline): SGHNT, YYREEE (reference sequence). This CDR3 reads CASSGDRNYEQYF. The DNA for the CDR3 is TGTGCCAGCAGCGGGGACAGAAACTACGAGCAGTACTTC.

The table lists this clonotype with a few counts. The V gene is TRBV11-3, the J gene TRBJ2-2, with D possibly TRBD2 on 6 matching bases. CDR3 length: 20 residues. Trimming left V 6 bases short and J 0 bases short, with 26 bases between. CDR1 SGHNT and CDR2 YENEEA come from the germline V gene. The CDR3 protein is CASSYGGVLLPSTNTGELFF. The CDR3 bases are TGTGCCAGCAGTTACGGGGGAGTACTCCTCCCCTCAACGAACACCGGGGAGCTGTTTTTT.

The sample holds many counts of this clonotype. This chain joins TRBV20-1 and TRBJ2-7, with TRBD2 identical over 8 bases. CDR1 and CDR2 (germline): DFQATT, SNEGSKA (reference sequence). Losses at the gene ends were 6 bases for V and 2 bases for J; bases not matched to a gene: 12. The CDR3 has 15 residues. CDR3 in DNA: TGCAGTGCAAAGGCTCCTAGCGGGTCCCCCTACGAGCAGTACTTC. Amino acid sequence: CSAKAPSGSPYEQYF.

This clonotype was counted ten times or more. V gene TRBV7-2 combines with J gene TRBJ2-5; 16 bases map to TRBD2. Germline CDR1 SGHTA, CDR2 FQGNSA. V shed 0 bases, J shed 2 bases, and the junction held 6 bases outside the gene matches. There are 19 residues in the CDR3. CDR3 nucleotides: TGTGCCAGCAGCTTAGCCTACCTGGGACTAGCGGGAGGGCAAGAGACCCAGTACTTC. Its protein is CASSLAYLGLAGGQETQYF.

As for this clonotype: A much larger clone differs by one base, so this may be a read error. The chain carries TRBV6-5 and TRBJ2-3, with D tentatively TRBD2 (5 bases). V dropped 8 bases and J dropped 10 bases, with 10 bases sitting between them. The CDR3 has 10 amino acids. The germline V gene encodes CDR1 MNHEY and CDR2 SVGAGI. The CDR3 DNA reads TGTGCCAGCGACTACCCACCGCAGTATTTT. Translated: CASDYPPQYF.

This clonotype was counted many times. This chain links TRBV4-3 with TRBJ2-1; D unclear. The length of the CDR3 is 18 residues. Trimming pared 0 bases from V and 0 bases from J, leaving 15 bases between. Looked up from germline, CDR1 is LGHNA and CDR2 is YSLEER. CDR3 sequence (DNA): TGCGCCAGCAGCCAAGACCTGACGGCTCCAAGCTCCTACAATGAGCAGTTCTTC. Translation gives CASSQDLTAPSSYNEQFF.

This clonotype showed up many times. The J gene is TRBJ2-2, the V gene TRBV7-6; D remains unclear. The germline CDR1 and CDR2 sequences are SGHVS and FNYEAQ. Trimming removed 1 base at V and 3 bases at J, with 6 bases between. The CDR3 is 14 residues long. Written as DNA, the CDR3 is TGTGCCAGCAGCTTAGAAACCTACACCGGGGAGCTGTTTTTT. Encoded protein: CASSLETYTGELFF. The full variable domain, completed using reference TRBV7-6 and TRBJ2-2, is GAGVSQSPRYKVTKRGQDVALRCDPISGHVSLYWYRQALGQGPEFLTYFNYEAQQDKSGLPNDRFSAERPEGSISTLTIQRTEQRDSAMYRCASSLETYTGELFFGEGSRLTVL.

The CDR3 DNA follows: TGTGCCAGCAGCCCCCGGTGGGACGGGGAGGGAACTGAAGCTTTCTTT. This codes for CASSPRWDGEGTEAFF. The V and J genes are TRBV7-8 and TRBJ1-1, with D tentatively TRBD1 (5 bases). V was pared by 5 bases and J by 5 bases, with 21 bases between. This CDR3 is 16 amino acids long. Germline CDR1 reads SGHVS; CDR2 reads FQNEAQ.